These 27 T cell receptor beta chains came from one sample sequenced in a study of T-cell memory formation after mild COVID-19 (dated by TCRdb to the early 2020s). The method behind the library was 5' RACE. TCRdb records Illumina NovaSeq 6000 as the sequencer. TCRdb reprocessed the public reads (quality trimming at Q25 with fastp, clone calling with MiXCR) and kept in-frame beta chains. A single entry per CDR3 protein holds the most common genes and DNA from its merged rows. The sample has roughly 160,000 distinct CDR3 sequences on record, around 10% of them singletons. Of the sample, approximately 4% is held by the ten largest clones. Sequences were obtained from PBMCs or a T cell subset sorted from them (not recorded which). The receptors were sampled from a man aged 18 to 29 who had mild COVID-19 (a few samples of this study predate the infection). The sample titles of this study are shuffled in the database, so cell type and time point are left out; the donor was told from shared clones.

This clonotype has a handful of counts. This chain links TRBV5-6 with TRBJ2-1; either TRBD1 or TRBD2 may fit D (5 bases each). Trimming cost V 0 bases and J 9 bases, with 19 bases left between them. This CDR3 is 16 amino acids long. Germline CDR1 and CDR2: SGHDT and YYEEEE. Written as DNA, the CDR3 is TGTGCCAGCAGCTTGGGGTTGGGACGGAGGCGTGGTGAGCAGTTCTTC. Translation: CASSLGLGRRRGEQFF.

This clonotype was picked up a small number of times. The CDR3 spells CASLPRAYEQYV. CDR3 DNA: TGTGCCAGCCTACCACGAGCCTACGAGCAGTACGTC. The gene calls are TRBV12-3 or TRBV12-4 and TRBJ2-7, with unresolved D. The CDR3 consists of 12 residues. The V gene lost 8 bases and the J gene lost 2 bases, with 10 bases spanning the gap.

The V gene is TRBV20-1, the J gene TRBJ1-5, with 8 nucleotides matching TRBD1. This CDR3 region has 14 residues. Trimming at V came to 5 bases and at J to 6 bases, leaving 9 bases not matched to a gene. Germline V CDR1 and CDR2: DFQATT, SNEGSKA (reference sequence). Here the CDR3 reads CSALPQGVSQPQHF. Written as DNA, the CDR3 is TGCAGTGCTCTCCCACAGGGGGTTAGTCAGCCCCAGCATTTT.

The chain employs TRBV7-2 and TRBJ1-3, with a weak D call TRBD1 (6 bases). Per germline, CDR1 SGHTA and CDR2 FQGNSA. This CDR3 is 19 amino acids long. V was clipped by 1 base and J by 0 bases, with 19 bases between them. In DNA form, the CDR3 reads TGTGCCAGCAGCTTAGAGGCCAGGGGACTCACCCACTCTGGAAACACCATATATTTT. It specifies CASSLEARGLTHSGNTIYF.

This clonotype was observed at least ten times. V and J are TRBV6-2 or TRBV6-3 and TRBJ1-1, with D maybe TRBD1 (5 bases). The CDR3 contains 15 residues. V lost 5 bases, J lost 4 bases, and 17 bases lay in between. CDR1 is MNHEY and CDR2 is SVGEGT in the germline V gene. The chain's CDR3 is CASSPRRDGGTEAFF. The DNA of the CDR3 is TGTGCCAGCAGTCCCCGACGGGACGGGGGCACTGAAGCTTTCTTT.

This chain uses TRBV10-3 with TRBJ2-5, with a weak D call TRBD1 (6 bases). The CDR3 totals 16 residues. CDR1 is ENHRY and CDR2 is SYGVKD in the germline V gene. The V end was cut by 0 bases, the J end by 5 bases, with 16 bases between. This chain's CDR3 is CAISESNQGPPETQYF. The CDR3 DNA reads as TGTGCCATCAGTGAGTCGAATCAGGGGCCTCCGGAGACCCAGTACTTC.

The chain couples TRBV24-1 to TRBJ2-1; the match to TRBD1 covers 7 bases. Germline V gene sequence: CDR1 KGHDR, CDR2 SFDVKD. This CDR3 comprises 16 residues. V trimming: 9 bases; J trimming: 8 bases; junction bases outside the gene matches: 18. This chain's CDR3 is CATQSSGQVPFHEQFF. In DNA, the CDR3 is TGTGCCACCCAGAGCTCTGGACAGGTACCTTTCCATGAGCAGTTCTTC.

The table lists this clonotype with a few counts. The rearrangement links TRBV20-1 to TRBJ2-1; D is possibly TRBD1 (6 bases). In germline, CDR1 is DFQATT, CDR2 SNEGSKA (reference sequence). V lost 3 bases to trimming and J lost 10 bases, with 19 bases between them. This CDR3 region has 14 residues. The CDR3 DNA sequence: TGCAGTGCTAGGCCGAGCCAGGGGTTAGGGGAGCAGTTCTTC. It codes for CSARPSQGLGEQFF.

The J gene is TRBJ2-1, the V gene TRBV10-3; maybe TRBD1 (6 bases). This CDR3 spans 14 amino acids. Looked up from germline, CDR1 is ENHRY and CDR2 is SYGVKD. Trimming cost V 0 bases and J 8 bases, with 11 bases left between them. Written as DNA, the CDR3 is TGTGCCATCAGTGAGTCGACAGGCAGCGATGAGCAGTTCTTC. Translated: CAISESTGSDEQFF.

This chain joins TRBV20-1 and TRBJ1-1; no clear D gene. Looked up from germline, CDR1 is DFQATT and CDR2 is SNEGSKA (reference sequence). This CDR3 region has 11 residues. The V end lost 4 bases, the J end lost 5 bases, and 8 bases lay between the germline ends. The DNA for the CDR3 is TGCAGTGCTAAGGCGTTGACTGAAGCTTTCTTT. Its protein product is CSAKALTEAFF.

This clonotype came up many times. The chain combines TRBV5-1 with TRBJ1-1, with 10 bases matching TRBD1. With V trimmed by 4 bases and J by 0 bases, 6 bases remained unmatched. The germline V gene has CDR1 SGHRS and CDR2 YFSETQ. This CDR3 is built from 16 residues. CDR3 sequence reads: CASSGDRGPLNTEAFF. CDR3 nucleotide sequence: TGCGCCAGCAGCGGAGACAGGGGGCCCTTGAACACTGAAGCTTTCTTT.

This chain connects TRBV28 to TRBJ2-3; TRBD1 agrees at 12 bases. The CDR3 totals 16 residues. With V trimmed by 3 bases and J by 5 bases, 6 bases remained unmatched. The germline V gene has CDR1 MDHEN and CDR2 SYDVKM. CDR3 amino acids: CASSFMGQGAGDTQYF. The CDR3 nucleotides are TGTGCCAGCAGTTTTATGGGACAGGGGGCTGGAGATACGCAGTATTTT.

For the CDR3, the DNA is TGTGCCAGCAGTTTTGGTACCCAGGGGGGGGTGTTTGGCTACACCTTC. Its protein is CASSFGTQGGVFGYTF. The chain joins TRBV28 to TRBJ1-2; 7 positions agree with TRBD1. CDR3 size: 16 residues. The germline V gene encodes CDR1 MDHEN and CDR2 SYDVKM. V lost 3 bases to trimming and J lost 7 bases; unmatched junction nucleotides: 14.

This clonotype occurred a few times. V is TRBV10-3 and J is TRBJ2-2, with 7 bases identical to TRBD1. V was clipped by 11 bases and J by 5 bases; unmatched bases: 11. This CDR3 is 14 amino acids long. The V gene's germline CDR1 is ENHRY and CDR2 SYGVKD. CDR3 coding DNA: TGTGCCGCCCGAGACAGGGAGAGGACCGGGGAGCTGTTTTTT. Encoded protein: CAARDRERTGELFF.

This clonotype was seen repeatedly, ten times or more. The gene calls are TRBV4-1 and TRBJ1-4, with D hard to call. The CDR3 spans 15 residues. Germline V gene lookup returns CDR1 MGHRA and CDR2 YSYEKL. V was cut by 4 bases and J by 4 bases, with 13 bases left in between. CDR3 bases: TGCGCCAGCAGCCCCCCAAACGGGCTTAATGAAAAACTGTTTTTT. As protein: CASSPPNGLNEKLFF.

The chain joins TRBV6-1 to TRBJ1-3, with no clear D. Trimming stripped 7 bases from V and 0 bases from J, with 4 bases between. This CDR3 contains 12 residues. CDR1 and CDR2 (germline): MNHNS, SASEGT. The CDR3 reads CASKGSGNTIYF. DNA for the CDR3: TGTGCCAGCAAGGGCTCTGGAAACACCATATATTTT.

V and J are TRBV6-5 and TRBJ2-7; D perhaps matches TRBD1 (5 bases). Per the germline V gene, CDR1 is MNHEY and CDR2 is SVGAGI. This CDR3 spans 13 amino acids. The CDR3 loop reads CASSQGISHEQYV. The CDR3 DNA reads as TGTGCCAGCAGTCAGGGTATCTCCCACGAGCAGTACGTC.

The CDR3 reads CASSLLVTSGVNEQFF. Written as DNA, the CDR3 is TGTGCCAGCAGCTTATTGGTGACTAGCGGGGTGAATGAGCAGTTCTTC. The chain combines TRBV7-9 with TRBJ2-1; 11 bases map to TRBD2. The germline V gene encodes CDR1 SEHNR and CDR2 FQNEAQ (reference sequence). The CDR3 totals 16 residues. Trimming cost V 2 bases and J 7 bases; bases outside gene matches: 7.

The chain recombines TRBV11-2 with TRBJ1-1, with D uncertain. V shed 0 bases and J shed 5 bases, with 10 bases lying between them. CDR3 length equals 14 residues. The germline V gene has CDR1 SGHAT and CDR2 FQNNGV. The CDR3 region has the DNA TGTGCCAGCAGCTTAGATCCCACGTCGACTGAAGCTTTCTTT. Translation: CASSLDPTSTEAFF.

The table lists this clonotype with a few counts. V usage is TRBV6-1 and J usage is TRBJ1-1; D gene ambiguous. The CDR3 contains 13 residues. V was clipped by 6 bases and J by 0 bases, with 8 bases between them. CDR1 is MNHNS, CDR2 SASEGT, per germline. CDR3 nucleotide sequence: TGTGCCAGCAGAGTCGGACTGAACACTGAAGCTTTCTTT. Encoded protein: CASRVGLNTEAFF.

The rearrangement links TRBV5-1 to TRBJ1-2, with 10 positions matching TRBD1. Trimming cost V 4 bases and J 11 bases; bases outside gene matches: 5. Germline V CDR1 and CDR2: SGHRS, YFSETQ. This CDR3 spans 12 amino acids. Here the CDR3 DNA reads TGCGCCAGCAGCACCAGACAGGGGGCATACACCTTC. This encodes CASSTRQGAYTF. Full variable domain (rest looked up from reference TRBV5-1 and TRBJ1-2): KAGVTQTPRYLIKTRGQQVTLSCSPISGHRSVSWYQQTPGQGLQFLFEYFSETQRNKGNFPGRFSGRQFSNSRSEMNVSTLELGDSALYLCASSTRQGAYTFGSGTRLTVV.

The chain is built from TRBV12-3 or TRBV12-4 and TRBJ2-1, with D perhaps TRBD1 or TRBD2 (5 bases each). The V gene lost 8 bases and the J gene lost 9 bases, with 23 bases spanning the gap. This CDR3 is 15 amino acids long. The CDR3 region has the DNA TGTGCCAGCGAGCCCTACGGGGCCCCCTTGGGTGAGCAGTTCTTC. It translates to CASEPYGAPLGEQFF.

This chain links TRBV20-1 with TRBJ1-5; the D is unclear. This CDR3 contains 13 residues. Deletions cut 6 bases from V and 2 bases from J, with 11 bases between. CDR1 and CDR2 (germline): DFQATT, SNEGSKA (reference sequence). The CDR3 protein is CSAWGVGNQPQHF. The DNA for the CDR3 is TGCAGTGCGTGGGGTGTCGGCAATCAGCCCCAGCATTTT.

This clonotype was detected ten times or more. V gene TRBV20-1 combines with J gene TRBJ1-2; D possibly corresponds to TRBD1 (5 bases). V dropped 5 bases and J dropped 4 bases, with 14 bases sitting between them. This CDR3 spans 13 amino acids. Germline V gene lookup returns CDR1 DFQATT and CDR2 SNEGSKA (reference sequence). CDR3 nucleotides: TGCAGTGCTGGCCGACAGAGCCTCTATGGCTACACCTTC. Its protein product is CSAGRQSLYGYTF.

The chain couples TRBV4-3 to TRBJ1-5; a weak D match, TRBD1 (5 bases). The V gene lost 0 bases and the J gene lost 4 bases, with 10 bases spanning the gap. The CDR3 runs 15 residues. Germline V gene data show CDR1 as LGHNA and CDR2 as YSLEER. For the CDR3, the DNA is TGCGCCAGCAGCCAAGAGGCAGGGAAAAATCAGCCCCAGCATTTT. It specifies CASSQEAGKNQPQHF.

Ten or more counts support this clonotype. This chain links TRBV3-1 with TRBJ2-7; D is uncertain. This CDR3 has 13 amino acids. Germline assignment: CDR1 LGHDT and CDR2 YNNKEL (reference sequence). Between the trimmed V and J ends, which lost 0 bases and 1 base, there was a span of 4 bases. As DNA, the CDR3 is TGTGCCAGCAGCCAAGATGGGTCCTACGAGCAGTACTTC. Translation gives CASSQDGSYEQYF.

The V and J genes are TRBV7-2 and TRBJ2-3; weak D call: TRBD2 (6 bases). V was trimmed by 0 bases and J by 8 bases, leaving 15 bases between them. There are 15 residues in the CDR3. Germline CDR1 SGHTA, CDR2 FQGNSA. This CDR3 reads CASSLAGLEGGTQYF. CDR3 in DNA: TGTGCCAGCAGCTTAGCCGGCCTGGAGGGCGGTACGCAGTATTTT. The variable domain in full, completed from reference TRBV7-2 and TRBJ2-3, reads GAGVSQSPSNKVTEKGKDVELRCDPISGHTALYWYRQSLGQGLEFLIYFQGNSAPDKSGLPSDRFSAERTGGSVSTLTIQRTQQEDSAVYLCASSLAGLEGGTQYFGPGTRLTVL.